Sequencing of this T cell receptor (beta chain) was carried out in a study of cytomegalovirus exposure and HLA in healthy donors. Study conclusions and caveats: Association with HLA alleles at 0.05 false discovery rate was found for 16,951 TCR beta sequences in a later analysis.

V lost 3 bases to trimming and J lost 2 bases, with 15 bases between them. The germline CDR1 and CDR2 sequences are WNHNN and SYGVQD (reference sequence). The CDR3 is made up of 16 amino acids. Amplification used 60 Vbeta primers and 13 Jbeta primers. Using immunoSEQ multiplex PCR, the repertoire was profiled, and TCRdb retains in-frame clones only, with some absent. The sample contains around 160,000 clones, 80% to 90% of which appear only once. For this clone: Its matching antigen is unknown.

The chain recombines TRBV10-1 with TRBJ2-3; D may be TRBD2 (6 bases). This TCR was sampled from a man younger than 30 in good health and CMV-seropositive. Sequenced: PBMCs. The CDR3 protein is CASSDNQGLDTDTQYF. The CDR3 nucleotides are TGCGCCAGCAGTGACAACCAGGGACTGGACACAGATACGCAGTATTTT.